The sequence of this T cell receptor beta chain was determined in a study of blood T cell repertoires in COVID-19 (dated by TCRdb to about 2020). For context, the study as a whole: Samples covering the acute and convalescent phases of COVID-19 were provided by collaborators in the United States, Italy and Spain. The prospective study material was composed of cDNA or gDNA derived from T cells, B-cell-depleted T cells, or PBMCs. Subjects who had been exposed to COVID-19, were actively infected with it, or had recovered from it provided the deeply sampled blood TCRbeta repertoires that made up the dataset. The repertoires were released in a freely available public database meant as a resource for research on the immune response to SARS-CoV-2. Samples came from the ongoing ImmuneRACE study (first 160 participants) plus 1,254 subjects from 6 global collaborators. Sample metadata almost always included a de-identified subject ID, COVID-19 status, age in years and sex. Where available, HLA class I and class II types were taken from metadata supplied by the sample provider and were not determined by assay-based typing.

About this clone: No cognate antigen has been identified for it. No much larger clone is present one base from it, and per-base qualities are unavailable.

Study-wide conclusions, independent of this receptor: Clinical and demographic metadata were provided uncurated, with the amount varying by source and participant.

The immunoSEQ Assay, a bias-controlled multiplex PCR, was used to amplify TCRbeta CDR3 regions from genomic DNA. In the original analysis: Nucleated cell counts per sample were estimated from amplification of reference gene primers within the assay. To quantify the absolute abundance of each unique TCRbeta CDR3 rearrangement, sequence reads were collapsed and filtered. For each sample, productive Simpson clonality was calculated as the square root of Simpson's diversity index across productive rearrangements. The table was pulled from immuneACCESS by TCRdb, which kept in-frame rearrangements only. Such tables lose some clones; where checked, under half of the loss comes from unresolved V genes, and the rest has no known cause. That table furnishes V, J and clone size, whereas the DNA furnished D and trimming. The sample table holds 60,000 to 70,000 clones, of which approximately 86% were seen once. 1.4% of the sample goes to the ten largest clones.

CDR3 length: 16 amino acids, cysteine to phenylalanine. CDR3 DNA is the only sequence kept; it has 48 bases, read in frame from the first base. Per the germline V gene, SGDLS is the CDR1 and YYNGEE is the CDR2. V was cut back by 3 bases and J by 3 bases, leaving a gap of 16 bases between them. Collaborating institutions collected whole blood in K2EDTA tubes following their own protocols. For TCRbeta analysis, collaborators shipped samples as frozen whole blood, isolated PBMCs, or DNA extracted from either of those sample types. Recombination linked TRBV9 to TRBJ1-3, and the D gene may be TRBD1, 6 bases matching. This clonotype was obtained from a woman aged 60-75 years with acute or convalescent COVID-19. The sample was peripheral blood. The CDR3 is CASSALRGRDGNTIYF. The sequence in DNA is TGTGCCAGCAGCGCCCTCAGGGGCCGTGATGGAAACACCATATATTTT.